This T cell receptor beta chain was sequenced during a study of cytomegalovirus exposure and HLA in healthy donors. Method: immunoSEQ multiplex PCR; TCRdb's copy keeps in-frame clones and lacks some. In the table there are about 330,000 clones, roughly 90% of which are singletons. Points on this clone: What it binds is not known.

Unmatched junction bases numbered 6, after V lost 2 bases and J lost 1 base. CDR1 is MNHEY and CDR2 is SVGAGI in the germline V gene. There are 16 residues in the CDR3. Study findings and constraints: As was reported, the classifier diagnosed cytomegalovirus status with high specificity and sensitivity. A few CMV-associated chains were confirmed in vitro to be specific for CMV antigens.

The receptor was isolated from a woman in her 30s in good health and CMV-seropositive. The sequenced sample was PBMCs. The chain links TRBV6-5 to TRBJ2-3, with 7 bases lining up with TRBD1. Here the CDR3 reads CASSYPDRDGTDTQYF. The CDR3 coding sequence is TGTGCCAGCAGTTACCCCGACAGGGACGGCACAGATACGCAGTATTTT.